This T cell receptor (beta chain) was obtained from a study of early T cells in non-severe SARS-CoV-2 infection. The CDR3 length is 13 residues. Trimming left V 3 bases short and J 4 bases short, with 6 bases between. Germline V gene sequence: CDR1 SEHNR, CDR2 FQNEAQ (reference sequence). Ten or more counts support this clonotype. As yet, its antigen is unknown. In TCRdb, the 5' RACE reads were re-called with MiXCR into one record per CDR3 protein. The sample consists of about 52,000 distinct CDR3 sequences, approximately 10% of them appearing once. Findings and limits, study-wide: Anti-spike CD8 responses were favored in VDJdb matching, and private and CD4 specificities were missed.

The receptor was isolated from an adult who was a healthcare worker with PCR-confirmed SARS-CoV-2 infection or an uninfected control (not recorded which). This rearrangement joins TRBV7-9 to TRBJ2-2, with unresolved D. Source material: whole blood. CDR3 sequence (DNA): TGTGCCAGCAGCTTGCAGGCCACCGGGGAGCTGTTTTTT. It is translated as CASSLQATGELFF.